This record covers a single T cell receptor beta chain. Next came a second PCR, run for about 6 to 12 cycles, which used a sample-barcoded 5' primer along with a J-beta primer mix. One entry per CDR3 protein, called by TCRdb with MiXCR from the 5' RACE reads. The sample records about 970,000 distinct CDR3 sequences, just over 50% being singletons. This entry comes from a study of blood T cells in healthy people across ages. V gave up 2 bases and J gave up 0 bases, with 12 bases separating them. The CDR3 loop spans 16 amino acids. Germline loops: CDR1 SGHDT, CDR2 YYEEEE. The sample consisted of blood. The TCR comes from a woman aged 60 to 75 in good health. The J gene is TRBJ2-1, the V gene TRBV5-6; maybe TRBD2 (5 bases). CDR3 residues: CASSLYLGSSYNEQFF. The DNA of the CDR3 is TGTGCCAGCAGCTTATATCTGGGGAGCTCCTACAATGAGCAGTTCTTC.